This is a list of T cell receptor beta chains from one sample in a study of T cell responses to AZD1222 COVID-19 vaccine. The table came from immunoSEQ multiplex PCR; TCRdb's copy has only in-frame clones and leaves some out. The sample carries about 87,000 clones, 88% recorded once. Specimen: peripheral blood, collected on day 0 of AZD1222 vaccination. The source is an adult in good health. Both conserved end residues are trimmed from each CDR3. The D gene is left open where the match is weak. Some rows have no size entry. The others give once, few or many, or a class for an expanded clone.

clone size,V gene,D gene,CDR3 protein
-,TRBV6-5,TRBD2,ASGRGVTGANVLT
-,TRBV27,TRBD2,ASKRELWDEQF
once,TRBV18,-,ASSPRVGEETQY
-,TRBV6-5,TRBD1,AIFTGVKLF
-,TRBV27,-,ASSPGPGEVRNTEAF
-,TRBV7-9,TRBD2,ASSLLAANTGELF
once,TRBV29-1,TRBD2,SVGTNRYSNTYEQY
-,TRBV5-5,-,ASTQGSNSPLH
few,TRBV28,-,ASSLVAISYNEQF
-,TRBV19,-,ASSIGGAPVL
-,TRBV5-1,TRBD2,ASSSLTSGTSTDTQY
once,TRBV6-1,-,ASSEFGGPYEQY
-,TRBV5-1,-,ASRVGGTLYEQY
-,TRBV4-2,-,ASSQGRLSNQPQH
-,TRBV7-6,-,ASSLGEGTEAF
-,TRBV2,TRBD2,ASSSPSGTSGPAYEQY
-,TRBV2,TRBD1,ASSAVQGAGGYT
-,TRBV2,-,ASSEGIVRLPETQY
-,TRBV6-1,-,ASSEGPPDTQY
-,TRBV5-1,TRBD1,ASSYGQGTHSNEKLF
-,TRBV6-6,TRBD1,ASRWGQGGQPQH
-,TRBV5-6,-,ASSPSPGHRGGYT
-,TRBV19,-,ASSPRPQENTEAF
-,TRBV19,TRBD1,ASSIDRGLGGYT
-,TRBV27,-,ASSLLGEDNSPLH
-,TRBV5-1,-,ASSLSGARNTEAF
-,TRBV11-2,-,ASSLVDGLQF
-,TRBV5-5,-,ASSLSTANQPQH
-,TRBV10-1,-,ASGLLFHNEQF
-,TRBV7-8,-,ASSRGQGSGANVLT
-,TRBV7-9,-,ASSESVNTEAF
-,TRBV18,TRBD2,ASSAGTSGNFYEQY
-,TRBV5-1,TRBD1,ASSTGTANNQPQH
-,TRBV5-6,TRBD2,ASSQGLAGGSEQY
-,TRBV6-1,-,ASSEGVRDGKNIQY
-,TRBV27,-,ASSLSPLGNTEAF
-,TRBV7-9,-,ASSWGRDNPAGYT
-,TRBV18,-,ASSSGTGYEQY
-,TRBV5-4,-,ASSLEQGYGNEQF
once,TRBV18,-,ASSLGQYYEQY
few,TRBV9,-,ASSVAGSDSPLH
-,TRBV7-2,-,ASSGQVYEQY
-,TRBV11-2,TRBD2,ASSVLAGVYEQY
-,TRBV7-3,-,ASSLRRGLTTGELF
once,TRBV19,-,ASLASSTDTQY
-,TRBV7-6,-,ASSSPYGSSYEQY